The sequence of this T cell receptor beta chain was determined in a study of blood T cell repertoires in COVID-19. Turning to the study itself: Nucleic acid was either cDNA or gDNA, and it came from T cells, B-cell-depleted T cells, or PBMCs.

Authors' methods: Reference gene primer amplification yielded estimated nucleated cell counts. Assay: immunoSEQ multiplex PCR; the TCRdb copy retains only in-frame clones and omits some. That table furnishes V, J and clone size, whereas the DNA furnished D and trimming. The sample carries some 65,000 clones, 70% to 90% recorded once. J gave up 8 bases and V 1 base, and 13 bases lay outside the gene matches. CDR1 and CDR2 (germline): SNHLY, FYNNEI. This CDR3 has 18 amino acids. This receptor was obtained from a man aged 40-55 years with COVID-19, enrolled during active disease. This chain uses TRBV2 with TRBJ2-2; 10 bases match TRBD2. Material for sequencing was peripheral blood. The CDR3 here is CASSEGTSGPRVGGELFF. The CDR3 DNA follows: TGTGCCAGCAGTGAAGGGACTAGCGGCCCCCGGGTAGGAGGGGAGCTGTTTTTT. The whole variable domain, remainder taken from reference TRBV2 and TRBJ2-2, is EPEVTQTPSHQVTQMGQEVILRCVPISNHLYFYWYRQILGQKVEFLVSFYNNEISEKSEIFDDQFSVERPDGSNFTLKIRSTKLEDSAMYFCASSEGTSGPRVGGELFFGEGSRLTVL.